This TCR beta chain was sequenced for a study of response to subunit inactivated influenza vaccine. Germline assignment: CDR1 DFQATT and CDR2 SNEGSKA (reference sequence). The CDR3 is 15 amino acids. The V gene end was trimmed by 2 bases and the J gene end by 5 bases; junction bases not matched to a gene: 5. TCRdb reanalysed the RT-PCR reads using MiXCR and keeps one entry per CDR3 protein. The data show under 500,000 distinct CDR3 sequences, 9.5% to 12% seen once. This clonotype was counted between two and nine times. The antigen is undetermined. Study results and limitations: Authors suggested seasonal influenza vaccinations each recruit few new T cells.

The receptor was derived from a man aged 50 or older who received an inactivated influenza vaccine. This chain connects TRBV20-1 to TRBJ2-2; TRBD1 matches 10 bases. Sequenced material: PBMCs from blood, taken 35 to 45 days after vaccination. CDR3 protein: CSARRQGARTGELFF. The CDR3 coding sequence is TGCAGTGCTAGAAGACAGGGGGCGCGTACCGGGGAGCTGTTTTTT.